This T cell receptor (beta chain) was recovered during a study of blood T cell repertoires in COVID-19 (dated by TCRdb to 2018 to 2020). Notes on the research overall: The collaborator samples originated in the United States, Italy and Spain and spanned the acute and convalescent phases of COVID-19. The prospective study material was composed of cDNA or gDNA derived from T cells, B-cell-depleted T cells, or PBMCs. Deeply sampled blood TCRbeta repertoires from subjects exposed to, actively infected with, or recovered from COVID-19 were included in the dataset. A freely available public database, intended as a resource for researchers studying the immune response to SARS-CoV-2, is where the repertoires were released. Samples came from the ongoing ImmuneRACE study (first 160 participants) plus 1,254 subjects from 6 global collaborators. Nearly every sample came with metadata listing a de-identified subject ID, COVID-19 status, age in years and sex. HLA class I and class II types, where available, came from metadata supplied by the sample provider rather than from assay-based typing. What the work shows at the level of the full study, not this receptor alone: Clinical and demographic metadata were provided uncurated, with the amount varying by source and participant.

The immunoSEQ Assay, a bias-controlled multiplex PCR, was used to amplify TCRbeta CDR3 regions from genomic DNA. Per the authors' processing: Within the assay, amplification of reference gene primers was used to estimate how many nucleated cells each sample contained. Sequence reads were collapsed and filtered to measure the absolute abundance of every unique TCRbeta CDR3 rearrangement. For each sample, productive Simpson clonality was calculated as the square root of Simpson's diversity index over productive rearrangements. This is the immuneACCESS table as TCRdb keeps it, with only in-frame sequences that have V and J called. A part of the clones is gone; compared with another copy, unresolved V genes explain less than half, and the rest is unexplained. Clone size and V and J calls were adopted from that table, with D and trimming inferred from the DNA. A total of hundreds of thousands of clones appear in this sample, about four fifths of them only once. 4.7% of the sample rests with the top ten.

Whole blood was collected in K2EDTA tubes by collaborating institutions according to the institutions' own protocols. For TCRbeta analysis, collaborators shipped samples as frozen whole blood, isolated PBMCs, or DNA extracted from either of those sample types. Of note for this clone: The specificity of this receptor is unknown. Base qualities are not provided; no much larger clone lies one nucleotide away.

This receptor was identified in a woman in her seventies with acute or convalescent COVID-19. What was sequenced was peripheral blood.

The nucleotide sequence reads TGTGCCAGCAGGTCCCTGACAGGGATCCACACCTTC. This encodes CASRSLTGIHTF. The sequence links TRBV12-3 or TRBV12-4 to TRBJ1-2; a stretch of 7 junction bases matches TRBD1. V lost 6 bases and J lost 12 bases, and the count of bases not matched to a germline gene is 10. Counted from cysteine to phenylalanine, this CDR3 has 12 amino acids. Left in the record is the CDR3 DNA by itself, 36 bases read in frame from the first base.